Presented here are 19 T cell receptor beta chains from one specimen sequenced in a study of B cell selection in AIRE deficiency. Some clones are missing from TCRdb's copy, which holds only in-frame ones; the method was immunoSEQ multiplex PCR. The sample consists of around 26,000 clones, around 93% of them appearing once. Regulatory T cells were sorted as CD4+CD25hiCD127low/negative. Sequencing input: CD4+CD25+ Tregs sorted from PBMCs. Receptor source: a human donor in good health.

The CDR3 reads CASSAGTATGELFF. In DNA, the CDR3 is TGCGCCAGCAGCGCCGGGACAGCCACCGGGGAGCTGTTTTTT. This chain connects TRBV5-1 to TRBJ2-2; 7 bases match TRBD1. V was pared by 4 bases and J by 4 bases, with 4 bases of the junction left unmatched. This CDR3 has 14 amino acids. Germline loops: CDR1 SGHRS, CDR2 YFSETQ.

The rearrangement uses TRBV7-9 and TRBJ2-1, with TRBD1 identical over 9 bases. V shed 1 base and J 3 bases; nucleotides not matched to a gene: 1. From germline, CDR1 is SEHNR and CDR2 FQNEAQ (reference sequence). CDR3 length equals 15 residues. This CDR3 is CASSLGGQGYNEQFF. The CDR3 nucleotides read TGTGCCAGCAGCTTAGGGGGACAGGGCTACAATGAGCAGTTCTTC.

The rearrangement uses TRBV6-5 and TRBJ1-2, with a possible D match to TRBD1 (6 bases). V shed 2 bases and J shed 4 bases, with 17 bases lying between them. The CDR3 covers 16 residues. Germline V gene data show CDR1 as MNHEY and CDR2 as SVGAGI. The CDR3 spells CASSYGGTHGTYGYTF. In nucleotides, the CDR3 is TGTGCCAGCAGTTACGGGGGGACACATGGTACCTATGGCTACACCTTC.

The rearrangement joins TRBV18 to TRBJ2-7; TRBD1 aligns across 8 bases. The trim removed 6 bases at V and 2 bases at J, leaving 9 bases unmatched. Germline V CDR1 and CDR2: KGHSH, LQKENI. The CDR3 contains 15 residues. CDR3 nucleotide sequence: TGTGCCAGCTCGACCGGGACAGGTACAGCCTACGAGCAGTACTTC. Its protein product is CASSTGTGTAYEQYF.

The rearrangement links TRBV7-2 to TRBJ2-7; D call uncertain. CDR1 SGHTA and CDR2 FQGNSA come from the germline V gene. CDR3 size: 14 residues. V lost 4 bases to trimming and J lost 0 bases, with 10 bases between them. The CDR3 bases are TGTGCCAGCAGCTCCCCAGAGAGCTCCTACGAGCAGTACTTC. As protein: CASSSPESSYEQYF.

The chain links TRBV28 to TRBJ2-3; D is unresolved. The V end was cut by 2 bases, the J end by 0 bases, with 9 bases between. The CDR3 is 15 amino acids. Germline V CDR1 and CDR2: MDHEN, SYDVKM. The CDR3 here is CASSLVTESTDTQYF. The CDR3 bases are TGTGCCAGCAGTTTAGTAACAGAGAGCACAGATACGCAGTATTTT. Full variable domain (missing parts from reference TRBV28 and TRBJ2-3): DVKVTQSSRYLVKRTGEKVFLECVQDMDHENMFWYRQDPGLGLRLIYFSYDVKMKEKGDIPEGYSVSREKKERFSLILESASTNQTSMYLCASSLVTESTDTQYFGPGTRLTVL.

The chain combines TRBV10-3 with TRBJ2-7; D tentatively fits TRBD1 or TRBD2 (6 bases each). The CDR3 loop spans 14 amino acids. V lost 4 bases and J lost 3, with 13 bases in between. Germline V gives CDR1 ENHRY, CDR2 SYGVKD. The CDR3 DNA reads TGTGCCATCAGTGTCTCGGGGGCGATCTACGAGCAGTACTTC. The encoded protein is CAISVSGAIYEQYF.

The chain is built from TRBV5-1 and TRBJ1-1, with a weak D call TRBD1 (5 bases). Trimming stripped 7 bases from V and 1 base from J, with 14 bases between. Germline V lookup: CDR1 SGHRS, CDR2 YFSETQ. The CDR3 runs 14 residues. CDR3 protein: CASARDGGNTEAFF. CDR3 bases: TGCGCCAGCGCCCGGGACGGGGGGAACACTGAAGCTTTCTTT.

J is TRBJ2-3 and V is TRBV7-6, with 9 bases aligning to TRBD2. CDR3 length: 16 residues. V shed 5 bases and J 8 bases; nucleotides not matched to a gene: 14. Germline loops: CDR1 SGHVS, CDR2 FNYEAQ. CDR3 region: CASSPRAGGFPGTQYF. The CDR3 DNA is TGTGCCAGCAGCCCCCGAGCGGGGGGCTTCCCGGGTACGCAGTATTTT.

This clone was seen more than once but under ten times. The CDR3 reads CASSLSRTGGAQPQHF. DNA for the CDR3: TGTGCCAGCAGTTTATCGAGAACAGGGGGTGCCCAGCCCCAGCATTTT. This rearrangement joins TRBV27 to TRBJ1-5; 8 bases are a match to TRBD1. The CDR3 is 16 amino acids. Germline CDR1 MNHEY, CDR2 SMNVEV (reference sequence). The J segment lost 7 bases and the V segment lost 0 bases, leaving 8 bases of the junction unmatched.

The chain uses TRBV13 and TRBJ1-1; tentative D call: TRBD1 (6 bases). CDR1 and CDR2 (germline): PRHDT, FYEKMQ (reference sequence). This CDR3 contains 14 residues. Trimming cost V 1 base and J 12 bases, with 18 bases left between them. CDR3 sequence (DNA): TGTGCCAGCAGCTTAGATAGGGGGTTCACTGGGACTTTCTTT. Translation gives CASSLDRGFTGTFF.

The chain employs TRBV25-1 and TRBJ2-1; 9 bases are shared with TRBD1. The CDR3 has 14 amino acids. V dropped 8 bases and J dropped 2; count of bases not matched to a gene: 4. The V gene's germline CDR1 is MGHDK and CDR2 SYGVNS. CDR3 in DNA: TGTGCCAGCCCGGGACAGGGCACCTACAATGAGCAGTTCTTC. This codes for CASPGQGTYNEQFF.

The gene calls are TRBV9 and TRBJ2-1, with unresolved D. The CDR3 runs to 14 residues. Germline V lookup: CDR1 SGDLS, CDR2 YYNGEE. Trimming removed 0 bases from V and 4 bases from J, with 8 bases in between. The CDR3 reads CASSVESAYNEQFF. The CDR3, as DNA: TGTGCCAGCAGCGTAGAAAGCGCGTACAATGAGCAGTTCTTC.

CDR3 DNA: TGTGCCAGTAGTTTAGGCCGGGGGGTGTACGGTGATACGCAGTATTTT. It specifies CASSLGRGVYGDTQYF. V is TRBV19 and J is TRBJ2-3; the match to TRBD2 covers 7 bases. In germline, CDR1 is LNHDA, CDR2 SQIVND (reference sequence). Trimming cost V 5 bases and J 6 bases; bases outside gene matches: 14. This CDR3 contains 16 residues. The full variable domain, completed using reference TRBV19 and TRBJ2-3, is DGGITQSPKYLFRKEGQNVTLSCEQNLNHDAMYWYRQDPGQGLRLIYYSQIVNDFQKGDIAEGYSVSREKKESFPLTVTSAQKNPTAFYLCASSLGRGVYGDTQYFGPGTRLTVL.

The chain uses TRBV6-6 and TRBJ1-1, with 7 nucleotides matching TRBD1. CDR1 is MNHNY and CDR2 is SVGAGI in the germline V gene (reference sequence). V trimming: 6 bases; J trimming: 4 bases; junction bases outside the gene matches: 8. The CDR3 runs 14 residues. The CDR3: CASRQNTGATEAFF. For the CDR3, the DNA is TGTGCCAGCAGACAAAATACAGGGGCCACTGAAGCTTTCTTT.

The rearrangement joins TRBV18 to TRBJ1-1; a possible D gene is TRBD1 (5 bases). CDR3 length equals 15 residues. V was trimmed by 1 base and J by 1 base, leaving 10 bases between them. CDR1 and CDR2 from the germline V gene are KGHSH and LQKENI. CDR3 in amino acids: CASSPLNTGNTEAFF. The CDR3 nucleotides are TGTGCCAGCTCACCACTCAATACAGGGAACACTGAAGCTTTCTTT.

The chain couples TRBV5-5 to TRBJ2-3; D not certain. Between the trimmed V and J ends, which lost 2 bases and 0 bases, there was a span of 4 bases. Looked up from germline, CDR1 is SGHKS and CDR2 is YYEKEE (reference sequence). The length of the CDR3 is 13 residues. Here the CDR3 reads CASSLRSTDTQYF. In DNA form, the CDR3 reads TGTGCCAGCAGCTTACGTAGCACAGATACGCAGTATTTT.

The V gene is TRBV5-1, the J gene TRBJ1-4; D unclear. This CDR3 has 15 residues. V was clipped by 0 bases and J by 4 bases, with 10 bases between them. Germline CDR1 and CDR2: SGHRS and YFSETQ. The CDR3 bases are TGCGCCAGCAGCTTGGGACCACAGCTTAATGAAAAACTGTTTTTT. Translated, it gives CASSLGPQLNEKLFF.

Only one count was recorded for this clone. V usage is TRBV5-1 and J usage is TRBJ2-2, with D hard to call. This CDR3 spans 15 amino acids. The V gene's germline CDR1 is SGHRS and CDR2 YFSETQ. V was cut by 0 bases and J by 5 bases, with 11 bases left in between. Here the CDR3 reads CASSLAFAATGELFF. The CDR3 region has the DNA TGCGCCAGCAGCTTGGCTTTTGCTGCTACCGGGGAGCTGTTTTTT.